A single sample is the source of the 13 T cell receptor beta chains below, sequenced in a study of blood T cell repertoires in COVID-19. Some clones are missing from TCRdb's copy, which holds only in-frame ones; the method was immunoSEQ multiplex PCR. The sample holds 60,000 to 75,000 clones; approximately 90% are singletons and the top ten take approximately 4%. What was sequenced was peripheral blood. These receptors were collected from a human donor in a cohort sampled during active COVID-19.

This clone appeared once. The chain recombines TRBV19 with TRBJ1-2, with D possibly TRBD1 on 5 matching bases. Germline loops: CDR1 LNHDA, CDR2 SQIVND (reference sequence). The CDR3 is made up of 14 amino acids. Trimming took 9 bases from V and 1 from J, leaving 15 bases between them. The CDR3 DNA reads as TGTGCCAGCCTGAGGGGAGGGCTTAACTATGGCTACACCTTC. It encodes CASLRGGLNYGYTF.

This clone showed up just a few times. The DNA for the CDR3 is TGTGCTAGTGGTCACGACAGGGGCTTCTACGAGCAGTACTTC. It codes for CASGHDRGFYEQYF. The chain recombines TRBV12-5 with TRBJ2-7; 8 positions match TRBD1. CDR3 size: 14 residues. With V trimmed by 5 bases and J by 3 bases, 6 bases remained unmatched. The germline gives CDR1 LGHNT, CDR2 FRNRAP.

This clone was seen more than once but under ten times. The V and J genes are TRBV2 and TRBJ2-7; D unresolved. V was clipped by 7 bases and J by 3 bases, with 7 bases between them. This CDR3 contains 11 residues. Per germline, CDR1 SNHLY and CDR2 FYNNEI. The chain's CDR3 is CASNRVYEQYF. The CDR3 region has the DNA TGTGCCAGCAACAGAGTCTACGAGCAGTACTTC.

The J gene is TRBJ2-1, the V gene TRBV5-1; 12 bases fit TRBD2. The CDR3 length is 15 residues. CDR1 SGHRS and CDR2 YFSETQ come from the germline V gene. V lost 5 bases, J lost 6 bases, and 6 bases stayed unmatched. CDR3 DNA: TGCGCCAGCAGTCTAGCTAGCGGGGGGGCCAATGAGCAGTTCTTC. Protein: CASSLASGGANEQFF.

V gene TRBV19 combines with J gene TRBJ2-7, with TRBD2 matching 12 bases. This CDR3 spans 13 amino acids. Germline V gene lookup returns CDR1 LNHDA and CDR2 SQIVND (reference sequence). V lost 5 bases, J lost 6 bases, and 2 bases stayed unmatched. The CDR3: CASSPGLAGEQYF. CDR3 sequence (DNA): TGTGCCAGTAGTCCGGGACTAGCGGGCGAGCAGTACTTC.

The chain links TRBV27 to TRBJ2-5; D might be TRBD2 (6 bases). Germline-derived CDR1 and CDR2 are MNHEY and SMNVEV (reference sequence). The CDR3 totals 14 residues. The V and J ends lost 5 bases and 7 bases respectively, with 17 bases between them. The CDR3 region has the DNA TGTGCCAGCAGTCCAGGACTACTACTCGGGACCCAGTACTTC. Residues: CASSPGLLLGTQYF.

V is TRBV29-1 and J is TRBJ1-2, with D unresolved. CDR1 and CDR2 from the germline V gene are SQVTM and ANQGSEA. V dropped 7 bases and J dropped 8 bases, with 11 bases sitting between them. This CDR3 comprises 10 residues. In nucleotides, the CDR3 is TGCAGCGCCTACCTCGAGGGCTACACCTTC. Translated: CSAYLEGYTF. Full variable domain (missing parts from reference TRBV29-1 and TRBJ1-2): SAVISQKPSRDICQRGTSLTIQCQVDSQVTMMFWYRQQPGQSLTLIATANQGSEATYESGFVIDKFPISRPNLTFSTLTVSNMSPEDSSIYLCSAYLEGYTFGSGTRLTVV.

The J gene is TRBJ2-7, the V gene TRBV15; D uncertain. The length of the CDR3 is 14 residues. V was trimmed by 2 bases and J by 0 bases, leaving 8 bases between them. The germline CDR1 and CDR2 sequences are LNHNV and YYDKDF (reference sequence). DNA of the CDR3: TGTGCCACCAGCAGATACGACACCTCCTACGAGCAGTACTTC. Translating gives CATSRYDTSYEQYF.

CDR3 in amino acids: CASSFRRQGPEAFF. CDR3 coding DNA: TGTGCCAGCAGTTTTCGGAGGCAGGGGCCTGAAGCTTTCTTT. V is TRBV28 and J is TRBJ1-1; D perhaps matches TRBD1 (6 bases). V shed 3 bases and J shed 6 bases, with 14 bases lying between them. CDR3 length: 14 residues. The germline gives CDR1 MDHEN, CDR2 SYDVKM.

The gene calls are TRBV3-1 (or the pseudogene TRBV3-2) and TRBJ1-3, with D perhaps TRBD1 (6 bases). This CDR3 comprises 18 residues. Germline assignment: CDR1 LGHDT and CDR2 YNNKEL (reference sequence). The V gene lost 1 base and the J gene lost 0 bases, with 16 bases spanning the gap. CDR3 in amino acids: CASSQGGTRGSSGNTIYF. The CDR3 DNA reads TGTGCCAGCAGCCAAGGAGGGACAAGAGGGAGCTCTGGAAACACCATATATTTT.

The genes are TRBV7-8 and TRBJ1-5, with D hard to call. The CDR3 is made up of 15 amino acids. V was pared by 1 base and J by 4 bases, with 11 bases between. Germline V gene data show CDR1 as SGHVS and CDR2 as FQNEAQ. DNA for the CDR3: TGTGCCAGCAGCTTAGGGGTTCGGGTTAATCAGCCCCAGCATTTT. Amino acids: CASSLGVRVNQPQHF.

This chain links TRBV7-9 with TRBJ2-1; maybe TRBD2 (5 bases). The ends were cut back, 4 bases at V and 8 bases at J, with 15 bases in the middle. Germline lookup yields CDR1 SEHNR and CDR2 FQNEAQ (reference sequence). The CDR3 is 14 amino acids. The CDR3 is CASSSTEARDEQFF. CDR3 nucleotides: TGTGCCAGCAGCTCAACGGAAGCGAGGGATGAGCAGTTCTTC.

The chain's CDR3 is CASSRDIYGYTF. CDR3 nucleotides: TGTGCCAGCAGCCGAGACATCTATGGCTACACCTTC. The V and J genes are TRBV28 and TRBJ1-2, with D unclear. Per the germline V gene, CDR1 is MDHEN and CDR2 is SYDVKM. Trimming took off 6 bases at V and 4 bases at J, with 9 bases between the two ends. This CDR3 is 12 amino acids long.